The entry that follows covers one T cell receptor (beta chain) sequence. Antigen unknown. The CDR3 totals 19 residues. Germline loops: CDR1 SQVTM, CDR2 ANQGSEA. Trimming removed 1 base from V and 3 bases from J; junction bases left unmatched: 13. The data belong to a study of T cell responses to AZD1222 COVID-19 vaccine. Findings and limits, study-wide: It was only 6 or 7 AZD1222 recipients who were seropositive at baseline. Spike-specific TCR breadth rose after two AZD1222 doses, and depth rose as well. Spike-wide coverage was observed for vaccine-associated CD4 TCRs, with dominant responses at 160-218 and 743-854. Reportedly, nearly half the spike-specific TCRs target unmutated variant regions.

Here immunoSEQ multiplex PCR was the method, and the copy in TCRdb shows in-frame clones only, minus some. Among 120,000 or so clones listed, over 85% were seen once. The clonotype comes from an adult who received the AZD1222 COVID-19 vaccine. The sample was peripheral blood, taken 28 days after the second AZD1222 dose. This sequence joins TRBV29-1 and TRBJ2-6; 9 nucleotides match TRBD1. The CDR3, as DNA: TGCAGCGTTGAAGTCTGGCGACAGGGGGTTTCAGGTGGGGCCAACGTCCTGACTTTC. Protein product: CSVEVWRQGVSGGANVLTF.